These 13 T cell receptor beta chains were all obtained from the same sample, sequenced in a study of response to subunit inactivated influenza vaccine. TCRdb analysed the RT-PCR reads with MiXCR anew, one entry per CDR3 protein. The sample carries some 550,000 distinct CDR3 sequences, under 25% recorded once. The same data also contributed to another study, on T cells expressing NK-cell markers. That paper notes: Researchers built TCR beta cDNA using 5'RACE template switching with UMIs.

Material: CD4+ T cells sorted from PBMCs, obtained about 13 days after vaccination. The receptors were gathered from a man over 45 who received an inactivated influenza vaccine.

V and J are TRBV29-1 and TRBJ2-1; 10 bases map to TRBD1. Germline loops: CDR1 SQVTM, CDR2 ANQGSEA. The CDR3 is 17 residues long. The junction had 13 bases not matched to a gene; V was cut back by 0 bases and J by 8 bases. CDR3 sequence (DNA): TGCAGCGTTGAAGATCAGTTCTCCGGGACAGGGGTGGATGAGCAGTTCTTC. It specifies CSVEDQFSGTGVDEQFF.

The chain uses TRBV7-2 and TRBJ2-5; D not resolved. With 3 bases removed from V and 5 bases from J, the gap between germline ends came to 7 bases. The CDR3 consists of 12 residues. CDR1 is SGHTA and CDR2 is FQGNSA in the germline V gene. CDR3 nucleotide sequence: TGTGCCAGCAGCTTTAGTACGGAGACCCAGTACTTC. This gives the protein CASSFSTETQYF.

The chain couples TRBV19 to TRBJ2-3; 8 positions agree with TRBD1. Trimming at V came to 7 bases and at J to 3 bases, leaving 3 bases not matched to a gene. Germline V gene lookup returns CDR1 LNHDA and CDR2 SQIVND (reference sequence). The CDR3 is 13 residues long. The CDR3 DNA follows: TGTGCCAGTATGAACAGGGGGACAGATACGCAGTATTTT. It codes for CASMNRGTDTQYF.

This clonotype has a handful of counts. This chain links TRBV10-3 with TRBJ2-1, with 7 nucleotides matching TRBD1. J gave up 6 bases and V 6 bases, and 5 bases lay outside the gene matches. The CDR3 length is 13 residues. CDR1 ENHRY and CDR2 SYGVKD come from the germline V gene. The CDR3 reads CAISIDRANEQFF. The DNA of the CDR3 is TGTGCCATCAGCATAGACAGGGCCAATGAGCAGTTCTTC.

This clonotype was seen only a few times. The junction departs from the called germline gene at one end, perhaps through a read error. This chain joins TRBV5-1 and TRBJ2-1; 9 bases are a match to TRBD2. The germline V gene encodes CDR1 SGHRS and CDR2 YFSETQ. The CDR3 extends over 15 amino acids. The CDR3 coding sequence is TGCGCCAGCAGATTGGGGACTAGCACCTACAATGAGCAGTTCTTC. Encoded protein: CASRLGTSTYNEQFF.

This clonotype occurred a few times. The V and J genes are TRBV4-2 and TRBJ2-1; 12 positions match TRBD2. Per germline, CDR1 LGHNA and CDR2 YNFKEQ. V lost 3 bases to trimming and J lost 7 bases; unmatched junction nucleotides: 4. The CDR3 has 15 amino acids. The CDR3 DNA follows: TGTGCCAGCAGCCAGGCTAGCGGGAGGGGAAATGAGCAGTTCTTC. Translation gives CASSQASGRGNEQFF.

This chain links TRBV6-1 with TRBJ1-2; the D gene is possibly TRBD1 (6 bases). Trimming removed 2 bases at V and 8 bases at J, with 12 bases between. CDR3 size: 13 residues. CDR1 and CDR2 from the germline V gene are MNHNS and SASEGT. The CDR3 DNA sequence: TGTGCCAGCAGTGAAATGCGGGGGCTAGGCTACACCTTC. As protein: CASSEMRGLGYTF.

In its sample, this clonotype was seen a few times. The gene calls are TRBV7-2 and TRBJ1-1; no firm D call. Trimming left V 3 bases short and J 4 bases short, with 12 bases between. Per germline, CDR1 SGHTA and CDR2 FQGNSA. The CDR3 is 14 residues long. CDR3 sequence reads: CASSFGFRSTEAFF. The CDR3 DNA reads TGTGCCAGCAGCTTTGGGTTTAGAAGCACTGAAGCTTTCTTT. Full variable domain (remainder filled in from reference TRBV7-2 and TRBJ1-1): GAGVSQSPSNKVTEKGKDVELRCDPISGHTALYWYRQSLGQGLEFLIYFQGNSAPDKSGLPSDRFSAERTGGSVSTLTIQRTQQEDSAVYLCASSFGFRSTEAFFGQGTRLTVV.

This clonotype was observed a handful of times. The chain uses TRBV7-9 and TRBJ2-7; 7 bases are shared with TRBD1. Germline V gene data show CDR1 as SEHNR and CDR2 as FQNEAQ (reference sequence). The CDR3 covers 13 residues. The V segment lost 7 bases and the J segment 5 bases; nucleotides outside the gene matches: 8. CDR3 region: CASKGGQVNEQYF. The CDR3 DNA sequence: TGTGCCAGCAAAGGAGGACAGGTAAACGAGCAGTACTTC.

This clonotype was found a few times. V usage is TRBV25-1 and J usage is TRBJ2-3; D remains ambiguous. Germline V CDR1 and CDR2: MGHDK, SYGVNS. There are 12 residues in the CDR3. V gave up 6 bases and J gave up 0 bases, with 4 bases separating them. CDR3 protein: CASRTSTDTQYF. Here the CDR3 DNA reads TGTGCCAGCAGAACAAGCACAGATACGCAGTATTTT.

The rearrangement joins TRBV20-1 to TRBJ2-3, with TRBD1 matching 9 bases. Germline CDR1 and CDR2: DFQATT and SNEGSKA (reference sequence). The CDR3 extends over 14 amino acids. Trimming at V came to 4 bases and at J to 4 bases, leaving 6 bases not matched to a gene. The CDR3 coding sequence is TGCAGTGCTACCGGGACAGGGAGCGCAGATACGCAGTATTTT. Encoded protein: CSATGTGSADTQYF.

V gene TRBV7-6 combines with J gene TRBJ2-1; weak D call: TRBD2 (6 bases). Germline CDR1 SGHVS, CDR2 FNYEAQ. The CDR3 is made up of 19 amino acids. V was clipped by 1 base and J by 0 bases, with 19 bases between them. CDR3 DNA: TGTGCCAGCAGCTTAGTTTTAGCGGTCCCAGGGATCTCCTACAATGAGCAGTTCTTC. Translating it yields CASSLVLAVPGISYNEQFF.

This clonotype was counted a single time. The chain has TRBV20-1 and TRBJ2-5; no clear D. Deletions cut 0 bases from V and 7 bases from J, with 15 bases between. Germline CDR1 and CDR2: DFQATT and SNEGSKA (reference sequence). The CDR3 runs 14 residues. The CDR3 region is CSARDIGVYGTQYF. CDR3 nucleotide sequence: TGCAGTGCTAGAGATATAGGCGTTTATGGGACCCAGTACTTC.